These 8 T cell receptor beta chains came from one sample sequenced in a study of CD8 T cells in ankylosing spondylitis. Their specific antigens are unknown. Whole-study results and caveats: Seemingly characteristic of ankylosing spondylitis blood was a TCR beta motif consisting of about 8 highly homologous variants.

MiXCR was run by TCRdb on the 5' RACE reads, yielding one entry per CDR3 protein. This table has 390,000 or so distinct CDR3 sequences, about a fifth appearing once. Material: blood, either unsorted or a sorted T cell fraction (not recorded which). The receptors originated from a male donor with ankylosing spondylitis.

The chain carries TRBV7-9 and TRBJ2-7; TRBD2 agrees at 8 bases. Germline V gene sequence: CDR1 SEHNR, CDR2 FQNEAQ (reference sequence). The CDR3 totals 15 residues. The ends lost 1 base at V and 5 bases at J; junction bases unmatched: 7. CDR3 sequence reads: CASSLGRGGAHEQYF. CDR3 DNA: TGTGCCAGCAGCTTAGGCCGGGGGGGAGCCCACGAGCAGTACTTC.

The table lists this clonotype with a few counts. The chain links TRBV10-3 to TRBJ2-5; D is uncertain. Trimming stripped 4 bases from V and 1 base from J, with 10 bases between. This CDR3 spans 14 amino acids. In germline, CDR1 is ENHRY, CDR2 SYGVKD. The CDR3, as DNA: TGTGCCATCAGTGGTCACAGTACCCAAGAGACCCAGTACTTC. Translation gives CAISGHSTQETQYF.

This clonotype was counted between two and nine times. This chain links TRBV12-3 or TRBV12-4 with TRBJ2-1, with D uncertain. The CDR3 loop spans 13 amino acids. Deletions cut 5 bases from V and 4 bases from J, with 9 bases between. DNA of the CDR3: TGTGCCAGCAGTACAACGCCGTACAATGAGCAGTTCTTC. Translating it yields CASSTTPYNEQFF.

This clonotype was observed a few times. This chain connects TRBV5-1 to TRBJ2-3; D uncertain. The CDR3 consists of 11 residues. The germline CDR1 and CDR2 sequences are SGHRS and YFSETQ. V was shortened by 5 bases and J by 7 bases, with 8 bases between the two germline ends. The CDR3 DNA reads TGCGCCAGCAGTGAGGAGTATACGCAGTATTTT. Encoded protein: CASSEEYTQYF.

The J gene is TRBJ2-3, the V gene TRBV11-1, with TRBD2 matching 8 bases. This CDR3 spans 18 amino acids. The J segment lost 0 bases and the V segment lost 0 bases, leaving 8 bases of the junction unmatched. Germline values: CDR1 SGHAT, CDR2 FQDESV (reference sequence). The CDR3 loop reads CASSLASGATTSTDTQYF. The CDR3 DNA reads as TGTGCCAGCAGCTTAGCTAGCGGGGCAACTACTAGCACAGATACGCAGTATTTT.

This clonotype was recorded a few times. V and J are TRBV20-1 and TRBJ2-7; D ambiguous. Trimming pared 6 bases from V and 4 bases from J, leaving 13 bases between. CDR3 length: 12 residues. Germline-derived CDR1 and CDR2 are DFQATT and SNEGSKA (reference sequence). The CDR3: CSAPKGRYEQYF. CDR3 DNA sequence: TGCAGTGCCCCGAAAGGGCGTTACGAGCAGTACTTC.

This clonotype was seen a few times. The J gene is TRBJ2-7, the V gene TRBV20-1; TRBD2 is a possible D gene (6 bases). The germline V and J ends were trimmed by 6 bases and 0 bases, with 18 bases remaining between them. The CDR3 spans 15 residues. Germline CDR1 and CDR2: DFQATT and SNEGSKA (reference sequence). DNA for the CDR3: TGCAGTGCCCCTTCCGGGAGCCTCTCCTCCTACGAGCAGTACTTC. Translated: CSAPSGSLSSYEQYF.

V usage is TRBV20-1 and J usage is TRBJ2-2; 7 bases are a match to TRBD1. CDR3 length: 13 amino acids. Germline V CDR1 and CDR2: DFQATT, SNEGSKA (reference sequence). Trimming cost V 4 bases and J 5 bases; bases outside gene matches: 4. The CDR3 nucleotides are TGCAGTGCTATTACAGGGGCAACCGGGGAGCTGTTTTTT. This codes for CSAITGATGELFF.